These T cell receptor beta chains were read from a single sample in a study of Graves' ophthalmopathy and Graves' hyperthyroidism. TCRdb reanalysed the multiplex PCR reads using MiXCR and keeps one entry per CDR3 protein. The top ten clones hold around 7% of a sample with 620,000 or so distinct CDR3 sequences, about 24% of them seen once. The sample consisted of peripheral blood. These receptors were taken from a woman aged 18-29 years with stable Graves' hyperthyroidism. Some clones in this sample may be carry-over from other donors' samples. The CDR3 runs from the conserved cysteine through the conserved F or W. The D gene is left open where the match is weak. Not every row has a clone size; where given, it reads once, few, many or a size class.

clone_size j_call v_call d_call cdr3_aa cdr3_nt
few TRBJ1-5 TRBV5-1 . CASSPEGTPGQPQHF TGCGCCAGCAGCCCCGAGGGAACGCCTGGTCAGCCCCAGCATTTT
. TRBJ1-2 TRBV9 . CASSVEVGANYGYTF TGTGCCAGCAGCGTAGAAGTAGGGGCTAACTATGGCTACACCTTC
many TRBJ2-5 TRBV6-1 . CASSVVPQETQYF TGTGCCAGCAGTGTCGTACCTCAAGAGACCCAGTACTTC
many TRBJ1-2 TRBV10-3 . CAISEESYGYTF TGTGCCATCAGTGAGGAGAGCTATGGCTACACCTTC
many TRBJ2-7 TRBV10-3 . CAISESWYEQYF TGTGCCATCAGTGAGTCGTGGTACGAGCAGTACTTC
many TRBJ2-7 TRBV7-2 TRBD2 CASSRLAGSAYEQYF TGTGCCAGCAGCCGACTAGCGGGGTCCGCCTACGAGCAGTACTTC
. TRBJ2-2 TRBV12-3/TRBV12-4 TRBD1 CANTLGGTGRATGELFF TGTGCCAACACCCTAGGGGGGACAGGTCGGGCCACCGGGGAGCTGTTTTTT
. TRBJ1-5 TRBV12-3/TRBV12-4 TRBD1 CAPRGTILNNQPQHF TGTGCCCCCAGGGGGACAATCTTGAACAATCAGCCCCAGCATTTT
many TRBJ2-7 TRBV5-5 TRBD2 CASSLGSGLAAYEQYF TGTGCCAGCAGCTTGGGGTCGGGACTAGCAGCGTACGAGCAGTACTTC
many TRBJ1-3 TRBV6-2/TRBV6-3 . CASTKSGGNTIYF TGTGCCAGCACCAAGAGCGGTGGAAACACCATATATTTT
. TRBJ2-5 TRBV24-1 . CATSESGETQYF TGTGCCACCAGTGAATCCGGAGAGACCCAGTACTTC
. TRBJ2-5 TRBV11-2 TRBD1 CASTYIQGKMKTQYF TGTGCCAGCACCTATATACAGGGGAAGATGAAGACCCAGTACTTC
. TRBJ2-5 TRBV20-1 TRBD2 CSASSADRGGAGETQYF TGCAGTGCTAGTTCCGCGGATCGCGGGGGGGCAGGGGAGACCCAGTACTTC
many TRBJ2-7 TRBV7-3 . CASSLVAGPGTRDYEQYF TGTGCCAGCAGCTTAGTCGCGGGGCCGGGAACACGAGACTACGAGCAGTACTTC
few TRBJ1-1 TRBV6-1 . CASSITLENTDAFF TGTGCCAGCAGTATTACCCTGGAGAACACTGATGCTTTCTTT
many TRBJ1-1 TRBV6-1 . CASRDRDPRGAFF TGTGCCAGCAGGGACCGGGACCCGAGAGGAGCTTTCTTT
many TRBJ1-2 TRBV27 . CASSMYSQVINHGYTF TGTGCCAGCAGCATGTACTCACAGGTTATCAACCATGGCTACACCTTC
many TRBJ1-2 TRBV5-1 TRBD1 CASSPGQGDVRVIGYTF TGCGCCAGCAGCCCGGGACAGGGGGATGTACGTGTAATAGGCTACACCTTC
many TRBJ2-6 TRBV5-1 . CASGNRESSGANVLTF TGCGCCAGCGGGAACAGGGAAAGCTCTGGGGCCAACGTCCTGACTTTC
. TRBJ2-5 TRBV6-1 TRBD1 CASSPLGQGRKTQYF TGTGCCAGCAGTCCTTTGGGACAGGGTAGGAAGACCCAGTACTTC
many TRBJ2-7 TRBV20-1 . CSALGGGGYEQYF TGCAGTGCTTTAGGGGGAGGAGGCTACGAGCAGTACTTC
. TRBJ2-7 TRBV4-2 TRBD1 CVSSRGPGTGKSYEQYF TGTGTCAGCAGCCGAGGCCCCGGGACAGGGAAGTCCTACGAGCAGTACTTC
. TRBJ1-6 TRBV20-1 TRBD1 CSANFPGQGPSSYNSPLHF TGCAGTGCCAACTTTCCGGGACAGGGGCCGAGCTCCTATAATTCACCCCTCCACTTT
many TRBJ1-2 TRBV19 . CASSIGRQRSRGYTF TGTGCCAGTAGTATTGGGAGACAGCGATCCCGCGGCTACACCTTC
many TRBJ1-2 TRBV6-4 . CASRPSGANYGYTF TGTGCCAGCAGGCCCAGTGGGGCGAACTATGGCTACACCTTC
many TRBJ1-2 TRBV6-5 TRBD1 CASSWDRTSYGYTF TGTGCCAGCAGTTGGGACAGGACAAGCTATGGCTACACCTTC
few TRBJ1-6 TRBV27 . CASGPQGGYSPLHF TGTGCCAGCGGACCCCAGGGCGGGTACTCACCCCTCCACTTT
many TRBJ2-7 TRBV28 . CASSPDPLVGEQYF TGTGCCAGCAGCCCGGACCCTCTTGTAGGCGAGCAGTACTTC
. TRBJ1-1 TRBV6-1 . CASRAPWGAEAFF TGTGCCAGCAGGGCACCTTGGGGAGCTGAAGCTTTCTTT
many TRBJ1-5 TRBV15 . CATSRQGDNQPQHF TGTGCCACCAGCAGACAGGGAGACAATCAGCCCCAGCATTTT
many TRBJ1-1 TRBV6-5 . CASSYQAWNTEAFF TGTGCCAGCAGTTACCAGGCTTGGAACACTGAAGCTTTCTTT
few TRBJ2-7 TRBV4-1 . CASSPRPGIEQYF TGCGCCAGCAGCCCTCGGCCAGGTATCGAGCAGTACTTC
many TRBJ2-2 TRBV24-1 TRBD2 CGAQDSPGLAGDAGELFF TGTGGCGCACAGGACAGCCCTGGACTAGCGGGAGACGCCGGGGAGCTGTTTTTT
many TRBJ2-2 TRBV6-1 TRBD1 CASSHRGITGELFF TGTGCCAGCAGCCACAGGGGCATCACCGGGGAGCTGTTTTTT
. TRBJ2-7 TRBV27 . CASREFWDGYEQYF TGTGCCAGCAGGGAATTTTGGGACGGCTACGAGCAGTACTTC
many TRBJ1-1 TRBV30 TRBD1 CAWSATGGCFF TGTGCCTGGAGTGCAACAGGGGGGTGTTTCTTT
. TRBJ1-1 TRBV12-3/TRBV12-4 . CASSLQRYTEAFF TGTGCCAGCAGTTTACAGCGGTACACTGAAGCTTTCTTT
many TRBJ1-3 TRBV20-1 . CSARVIDRGNTIYF TGCAGTGCTAGAGTTATCGACAGAGGAAACACCATATATTTT
many TRBJ1-1 TRBV6-1 TRBD1 CASSRQGPSTEAFF TGTGCCAGCAGCCGACAGGGCCCGAGCACTGAAGCTTTCTTT
many TRBJ2-7 TRBV6-1 . CASSEEGAYYEQYF TGTGCCAGCAGTGAAGAAGGGGCGTACTACGAGCAGTACTTC
. TRBJ2-5 TRBV6-5 . CASMRGGETQYF TGTGCCAGCATGAGGGGTGGAGAGACCCAGTACTTC
. TRBJ1-6 TRBV4-2 . CASSQAKENSPLHF TGTGCCAGCAGCCAAGCCAAAGAGAATTCACCCCTTCACTTT